These 6 T cell receptor beta chains were sequenced from one sample in a study of blood T cell repertoires in COVID-19. The protocol was immunoSEQ multiplex PCR, while the TCRdb copy is restricted to in-frame clones and leaves out a portion. The sample contains fewer than 110,000 clones, 91% of which appear only once. Sample: peripheral blood. The receptors shown here come from a man in his forties or fifties with acute or convalescent COVID-19.

The chain uses TRBV5-1 and TRBJ1-5, with D uncertain. The V gene lost 4 bases and the J gene lost 1 base, with 6 bases spanning the gap. Germline CDR1 is SGHRS and CDR2 is YFSETQ. CDR3 length equals 13 residues. CDR3 region: CASSLSSNQPQHF. The CDR3 DNA reads TGCGCCAGCAGCCTATCGAGCAATCAGCCCCAGCATTTT.

The chain couples TRBV11-2 to TRBJ2-1, with a weak D call TRBD2 (7 bases). Trimming took 8 bases from V and 7 from J, leaving 12 bases between them. CDR1 is SGHAT and CDR2 is FQNNGV in the germline V gene. This CDR3 region has 12 residues. The CDR3 is CASGGAGNEQFF. The CDR3 DNA reads TGTGCCAGCGGGGGGGCCGGTAATGAGCAGTTCTTC.

This chain links TRBV28 with TRBJ1-2, with D possibly being TRBD1 (5 bases). The CDR3 totals 12 residues. V lost 6 bases to trimming and J lost 8 bases, with 13 bases between them. The germline V gene has CDR1 MDHEN and CDR2 SYDVKM. In DNA, the CDR3 is TGTGCCAGCAGCCCCGGGGGGGGAGGCTACACCTTC. Translating gives CASSPGGGGYTF.

This chain links TRBV5-1 with TRBJ1-5; D might be TRBD1 (6 bases). Germline values: CDR1 SGHRS, CDR2 YFSETQ. V was trimmed by 4 bases and J by 1 base, leaving 15 bases between them. CDR3 length: 16 residues. The CDR3 DNA sequence: TGCGCCAGCAGCGCGACAGGAATAGGCAGCAATCAGCCCCAGCATTTT. Translating it yields CASSATGIGSNQPQHF.

The chain uses TRBV11-3 and TRBJ2-7, with a tentative D call TRBD1 (5 bases). Germline CDR1 SGHNT, CDR2 YENEEA. V was cut by 3 bases and J by 2 bases, with 11 bases left in between. CDR3 length: 14 residues. CDR3 sequence reads: CASSFGGAPYEQYF. The DNA of the CDR3 is TGTGCCAGCAGCTTCGGTGGGGCTCCCTACGAGCAGTACTTC. Supplemented by reference TRBV11-3 and TRBJ2-7, the full variable domain reads EAGVVQSPRYKIIEKKQPVAFWCNPISGHNTLYWYLQNLGQGPELLIRYENEEAVDDSQLPKDRFSAERLKGVDSTLKIQPAELGDSAVYLCASSFGGAPYEQYFGPGTRLTVT.

V gene TRBV6-5 combines with J gene TRBJ1-2; D remains ambiguous. With 2 bases removed from V and 6 bases from J, the gap between germline ends came to 19 bases. Germline V lookup: CDR1 MNHEY, CDR2 SVGAGI. CDR3 size: 16 residues. This CDR3 reads CASSYNKGTRGNGYTF. CDR3 nucleotide sequence: TGTGCCAGCAGTTACAATAAGGGTACCCGGGGAAATGGCTACACCTTC.